The rows below give T cell receptor beta chains drawn from one sample of a study of cytomegalovirus exposure and HLA in healthy donors. The method was immunoSEQ multiplex PCR; TCRdb's version includes in-frame clones alone and lacks a portion of them. The sample lists around 67,000 clones, 55% to 80% occurring once. Source material: PBMCs. The receptors were sampled from a woman aged 25-40 years in good health and CMV-seronegative. Both conserved end residues are part of each CDR3. D genes are given only for firm matches. Part of the rows lack a size; the others show once, few, many or a class for expanded clones.

TRBJ1-6,TRBV6-6,NA,NA,CASSYSNRGDSPLHF,TGTGCCAGCAGTTACTCGAACCGGGGGGACTCACCCCTCCACTTT
TRBJ2-7,TRBV6-6,once,NA,CARSKPGRAPTYEQYF,TGTGCCAGAAGTAAACCCGGCAGGGCCCCCACCTACGAGCAGTACTTC
TRBJ2-1,TRBV11-3,NA,TRBD1,CASSDNRDRQFF,TGTGCCAGCAGCGATAACCGGGACAGACAGTTCTTC
TRBJ2-2,TRBV7-6,NA,NA,CASSPRVGTGELFF,TGTGCCAGCAGCCCCAGGGTGGGAACCGGGGAGCTGTTTTTT
TRBJ2-7,TRBV5-8,NA,TRBD1,CASSWDREREQYF,TGTGCCAGCAGCTGGGACAGGGAACGCGAGCAGTACTTC
TRBJ2-7,TRBV5-4,NA,TRBD1,CASSYGTANSYEQYF,TGTGCCAGCAGCTACGGGACAGCAAACTCCTACGAGCAGTACTTC
TRBJ2-6,TRBV2,NA,TRBD1,CASSIPGTEGVLTF,TGTGCCAGCAGTATCCCCGGGACAGAGGGCGTCCTGACTTTC
TRBJ1-6,TRBV27,few,NA,CASSNRDYSPLHF,TGTGCCAGCAGCAACAGGGATTATTCACCCCTCCACTTT
TRBJ2-7,TRBV18,NA,TRBD2,CASSPGTSGYEQYF,TGTGCCAGCTCTCCCGGGACTAGCGGCTACGAGCAGTACTTC
TRBJ1-6,TRBV19,NA,NA,CASTGGTRNSPLHF,TGTGCCAGTACTGGGGGGACGAGGAATTCACCCCTCCACTTT
TRBJ2-5,TRBV7-2,many,NA,CASSLKETQYF,TGTGCCAGCAGCCTAAAAGAGACCCAGTACTTC
TRBJ1-1,TRBV5-4,NA,NA,CASSLAGGGNTEAFF,TGTGCCAGCAGCTTGGCCGGAGGAGGCAACACTGAAGCTTTCTTT
TRBJ2-1,TRBV9,NA,TRBD2,CASSVAVAGDSYNEQFF,TGTGCCAGCAGCGTAGCTGTGGCGGGGGACTCCTACAATGAGCAGTTCTTC
TRBJ2-3,TRBV7-9,NA,NA,CASSIGGASTDTQYF,TGTGCCAGCAGCATTGGAGGGGCTAGCACAGATACGCAGTATTTT
TRBJ2-1,TRBV15,NA,TRBD1,CATSTHGTGAYNEQFF,TGTGCCACCAGCACCCATGGGACAGGGGCTTACAATGAGCAGTTCTTC
TRBJ2-3,TRBV18,NA,NA,CASSPKGPDTQYF,TGTGCCAGCTCCCCTAAGGGGCCTGATACGCAGTATTTT
TRBJ2-5,TRBV7-9,NA,NA,CASNPIAPQETQYF,TGTGCCAGCAACCCTATAGCGCCTCAAGAGACCCAGTACTTC
TRBJ1-2,TRBV6-4,NA,TRBD1,CASSAEGGNYYGYTF,TGTGCCAGCAGTGCAGAAGGGGGCAACTACTATGGCTACACCTTC
TRBJ2-7,TRBV27,NA,TRBD1,CASSGIPGQGGSYEQYF,TGTGCCAGCAGTGGGATACCGGGACAGGGAGGCTCCTACGAGCAGTACTTC
TRBJ1-1,TRBV5-4,NA,NA,CASSLLENTEAFF,TGTGCCAGCAGCTTGTTAGAAAACACTGAAGCTTTCTTT
TRBJ1-6,TRBV28,NA,TRBD1,CASQAGTGRNSPLHF,TGTGCCAGCCAGGCCGGGACAGGGCGAAATTCACCCCTCCACTTT
TRBJ1-3,TRBV30,NA,NA,CAWSVGALGNTIYF,TGTGCCTGGAGTGTGGGGGCGCTCGGAAACACCATATATTTT
TRBJ1-2,TRBV18,NA,TRBD1,CASSPQGTGYGYTF,TGTGCCAGCTCACCACAAGGGACAGGGTATGGCTACACCTTC
TRBJ2-1,TRBV2,NA,NA,CASSAGRGEQFF,TGTGCCAGCAGTGCAGGCAGGGGTGAGCAGTTCTTC
TRBJ2-7,TRBV28,NA,NA,CASSFPRGREQYF,TGTGCCAGCAGTTTCCCGCGGGGACGCGAGCAGTACTTC
TRBJ2-3,TRBV29-1,once,NA,CSVVSPGADTQYF,TGCAGCGTTGTGTCTCCAGGGGCAGATACGCAGTATTTT
TRBJ1-2,TRBV30,NA,NA,CAWTLPGGQRGFSGYTF,TGTGCCTGGACCCTACCGGGAGGCCAAAGAGGGTTCTCTGGCTACACCTTC
TRBJ2-5,TRBV5-4,NA,TRBD2,CASSLTPFGGIQETQYF,TGTGCCAGCAGCTTAACCCCCTTCGGGGGGATCCAAGAGACCCAGTACTTC
TRBJ1-5,TRBV19,NA,NA,CASSPGPLRQPSRVQPQHF,TGTGCCAGTAGTCCTGGACCCCTCCGACAGCCAAGTCGGGTACAGCCCCAGCATTTT
TRBJ1-1,TRBV5-6,NA,NA,CASRLTGSTEAFF,TGTGCCAGCAGACTCACAGGGAGCACTGAAGCTTTCTTT
TRBJ2-5,TRBV5-1,NA,TRBD1,CASSLGQGAGETQYF,TGCGCCAGCAGCTTGGGTCAGGGGGCGGGAGAGACCCAGTACTTC
TRBJ1-2,TRBV18,few,TRBD1,CASSPSGQATYGYTF,TGTGCCAGCTCACCATCGGGACAGGCTACGTATGGCTACACCTTC
TRBJ1-1,TRBV5-1,few,NA,CASSFTGNTEAFF,TGCGCCAGCAGCTTTACGGGGAACACTGAAGCTTTCTTT
TRBJ1-3,TRBV19,NA,NA,CASSIDRDSDTSGNTIYF,TGTGCCAGTAGTATAGATCGAGACTCGGACACCTCAGGAAACACCATATATTTT
TRBJ1-1,TRBV19,NA,NA,CASSISLLAEAFF,TGTGCCAGTAGCATATCGCTCCTAGCTGAAGCTTTCTTT
TRBJ2-7,TRBV9,NA,TRBD2,CASSVRSGGAYEQYF,TGTGCCAGCAGCGTTCGTAGCGGGGGGGCCTACGAGCAGTACTTC
TRBJ2-2,TRBV11-1,NA,NA,CASSLVPGFSTGELFF,TGTGCCAGCAGCTTAGTCCCCGGGTTCTCAACCGGGGAGCTGTTTTTT
TRBJ2-5,TRBV28,NA,NA,CASRGRRIQETQYF,TGTGCCAGCAGGGGGAGACGGATCCAAGAGACCCAGTACTTC
TRBJ1-4,TRBV5-1,NA,NA,CASTPGGGNEKLFF,TGCGCCAGCACCCCGGGGGGGGGCAATGAAAAACTGTTTTTT
TRBJ1-4,TRBV7-2,NA,TRBD1,CASSLTGYNEKLFF,TGTGCCAGCAGCCTGACAGGGTACAATGAAAAACTGTTTTTT
TRBJ1-2,TRBV7-9,NA,NA,CASSLWEGTYGYTF,TGTGCCAGCAGCTTGTGGGAGGGTACCTATGGCTACACCTTC
TRBJ1-2,TRBV6-5,NA,NA,CASSMGHQYGYTF,TGTGCCAGCAGTATGGGACACCAGTATGGCTACACCTTC
TRBJ2-1,TRBV2,NA,TRBD2,CASRTGLASNEQFF,TGTGCCAGCAGGACCGGACTAGCTTCCAATGAGCAGTTCTTC
TRBJ2-3,TRBV18,NA,NA,CASSNTIGSTDTQYF,TGTGCCAGCTCTAATACAATCGGGAGTACAGATACGCAGTATTTT